Below are 6 T cell receptor beta chains sequenced from a single sample in a study of cytomegalovirus exposure and HLA in healthy donors. The PCR ran on 60 Vbeta and 13 Jbeta primers. TCRdb's table, derived via immunoSEQ multiplex PCR, lists solely in-frame clones and lacks some. The data contain under 200,000 clones, approximately 77% of them seen just once; the ten biggest clones take up roughly 7.3%. Sequencing used PBMCs. The receptors come from a male donor in good health and CMV-seropositive.

The rearrangement links TRBV9 to TRBJ2-1, with 14 bases identical to TRBD2. The CDR3 is 19 residues long. Germline V CDR1 and CDR2: SGDLS, YYNGEE. V lost 4 bases, J lost 0 bases, and 9 bases stayed unmatched. In nucleotides, the CDR3 is TGTGCCAGCAGCTTAAAGGGACTAGCGGGGGAAAGCTCCTACAATGAGCAGTTCTTC. This gives the protein CASSLKGLAGESSYNEQFF.

This rearrangement joins TRBV4-1 to TRBJ2-7, with D perhaps TRBD2 (6 bases). The CDR3 is 15 residues long. Trimming removed 1 base from V and 1 base from J, with 11 bases in between. CDR1 is MGHRA and CDR2 is YSYEKL in the germline V gene. The CDR3 sequence: CASSQGSGGSYEQYF. The CDR3 coding sequence is TGCGCCAGCAGCCAAGGCTCCGGGGGATCCTACGAGCAGTACTTC.

This clone was observed a few times. V and J are TRBV5-4 and TRBJ1-5, with D tentatively TRBD1 (5 bases). The CDR3 is made up of 16 amino acids. Germline V gives CDR1 SGHNT, CDR2 YYREEE (reference sequence). With 4 bases removed from V and 2 bases from J, the gap between germline ends came to 16 bases. The CDR3 loop is CASSTWGEEGNQPQHF. The DNA of the CDR3 is TGTGCCAGCAGCACCTGGGGGGAAGAGGGCAATCAGCCCCAGCATTTT.

The rearrangement uses TRBV7-3 and TRBJ1-2; D perhaps matches TRBD1 (5 bases). The CDR3 contains 15 residues. The germline V gene encodes CDR1 SGHTA and CDR2 FQGTGA. The germline V and J ends were trimmed by 2 bases and 0 bases, with 10 bases remaining between them. The CDR3 bases are TGTGCCAGCAGCTTAGGGGAAGGGGCTAACTATGGCTACACCTTC. As protein: CASSLGEGANYGYTF. The full variable domain, its missing parts supplied by reference TRBV7-3 and TRBJ1-2, is GAGVSQTPSNKVTEKGKYVELRCDPISGHTALYWYRQSLGQGPEFLIYFQGTGAADDSGLPNDRFFAVRPEGSVSTLKIQRTERGDSAVYLCASSLGEGANYGYTFGSGTRLTVV.

V usage is TRBV5-6 and J usage is TRBJ2-5; D is unresolved. This CDR3 contains 14 residues. Per the germline V gene, CDR1 is SGHDT and CDR2 is YYEEEE. Trimming cost V 2 bases and J 0 bases, with 8 bases left between them. The DNA of the CDR3 is TGTGCCAGCAGCTTCCGTGGCTACCAAGAGACCCAGTACTTC. This gives the protein CASSFRGYQETQYF.

This chain links TRBV29-1 with TRBJ2-5; 7 bases map to TRBD1. TRBJ2-7 matches the DNA end more closely, so the J call is doubtful. Germline V CDR1 and CDR2: SQVTM, ANQGSEA. CDR3 length equals 13 residues. The CDR3 region has the DNA TGCAGCGTTGGAGGGGGCCCTAACTACGAGCAGTACTTC. Translation: CSVGGGPNYEQYF.